These T cell receptor beta chains were read from a single sample in a study of blood T cells in healthy people across ages. Using its own MiXCR run on the 5' RACE reads, TCRdb lists one record per CDR3 protein. Here the sample spans hundreds of thousands of distinct CDR3 sequences, approximately 48% being singletons. The sample taken for sequencing was blood. The receptors come from a man in his 60s in good health. Each CDR3 is given without its conserved first and last residue.

V | CDR3
TRBV29-1 | SVAGTGRLSYGYT
TRBV21-1 | ASLRGISYEQY
TRBV10-3 | AISGGGQVVGETQY
TRBV7-2 | ASSPRGQGLAGDTDTQY
TRBV20-1 | SARTQRGPDYNEQY
TRBV28 | ASSLPGGSGANVLT
TRBV7-2 | ASSVQGVVTEAF
TRBV20-1 | SASLSGDYEQY
TRBV29-1 | SVEDRVGLRNEQF
TRBV20-1 | SARVQGGASYEQY
TRBV28 | ASSLVGGSAYEQY
TRBV7-6 | ASSLPSGGAYNEQF
TRBV10-2 | ASSELQWGQF
TRBV12-3/TRBV12-4 | ASSFGGYNEQY
TRBV9 | ASSVALAGAEETQY
TRBV20-1 | SARDMGGTGANALT
TRBV7-2 | ASSNPMGDLGTEAF
TRBV6-2/TRBV6-3 | ASNHRGRQETQY
TRBV10-3 | AISESGSPLH
TRBV14 | ACSPRTGTYEQY
TRBV9 | ASSEDRDFLTDTQY
TRBV20-1 | SAQGQGIAEQY
TRBV28 | ASSLGASGDDEQY
TRBV7-9 | ASTVAMAEYNEQF
TRBV6-2/TRBV6-3 | ASSPQARTIEETQY
TRBV7-6 | ASSLASFGQETQY
TRBV29-1 | SVISGTGLNGYT
TRBV7-2 | ASSSTGRIGEQY
TRBV5-5 | ASSFASGLVDGELF
TRBV27 | ASRLGRGATNEKLF
TRBV6-2/TRBV6-3 | ASSYSKPSYEQY
TRBV20-1 | SARDKSSYNEQF
TRBV3-1 | ASGRTGANYGYT
TRBV7-2 | ASSNQQNTEAF
TRBV7-2 | ASSLEGSRAKDGYT
TRBV20-1 | SASRAGGTYEQY
TRBV6-2/TRBV6-3 | ASSPGPWNTEAF
TRBV7-2 | ASSFGLGQGYEQY
TRBV28 | ASRLRQGHDEQF
TRBV7-2 | ASSRGGASAVQETQY
TRBV14 | ASSQDRQGALSPLH
TRBV20-1 | SARDGQTTQETQY
TRBV9 | ASSVGAGNQPQH
TRBV6-1 | ASSGTDGAGFFGYT
TRBV6-2/TRBV6-3 | ASTRQGNEQY
TRBV6-1 | ASSDGLPDEQY